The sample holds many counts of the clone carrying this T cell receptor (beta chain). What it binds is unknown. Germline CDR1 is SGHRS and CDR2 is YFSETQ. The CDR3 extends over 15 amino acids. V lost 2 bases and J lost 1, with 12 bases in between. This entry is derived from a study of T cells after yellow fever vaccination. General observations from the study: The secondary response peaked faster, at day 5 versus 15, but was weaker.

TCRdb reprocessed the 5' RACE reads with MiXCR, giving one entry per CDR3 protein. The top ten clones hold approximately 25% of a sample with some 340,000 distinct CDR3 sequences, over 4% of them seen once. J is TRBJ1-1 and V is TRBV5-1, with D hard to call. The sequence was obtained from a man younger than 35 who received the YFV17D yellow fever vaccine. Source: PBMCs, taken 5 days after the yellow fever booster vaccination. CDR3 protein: CASSFRDSSNTEAFF. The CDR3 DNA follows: TGCGCCAGCAGCTTCCGGGATTCCTCGAACACTGAAGCTTTCTTT.